What follows are 15 T cell receptor beta chains derived from one specimen sequenced in a study of cytomegalovirus exposure and HLA in healthy donors. With 60 Vbeta and 13 Jbeta primers, the PCR was carried out. TCRdb's copy holds only in-frame clones and misses some; the assay was immunoSEQ multiplex PCR. Of 100,000 or so clones listed, around 74% were seen once; the top ten hold 12% to 15%. Sequencing was carried out using PBMCs. These receptor sequences come from a male donor in good health and CMV-seropositive.

V and J are TRBV7-2 and TRBJ2-7; TRBD2 might be the D (5 bases). The CDR3 sequence is 16 residues long. Trimming removed 5 bases at V and 7 bases at J, with 24 bases between. Germline-derived CDR1 and CDR2 are SGHTA and FQGNSA. The DNA for the CDR3 is TGTGCCAGCAGCCCCCATCCCGAGCCCCCGGGGATTGAGCAGTACTTC. This codes for CASSPHPEPPGIEQYF.

This chain links TRBV11-2 with TRBJ2-7; tentatively, D is TRBD1 (6 bases). The CDR3 consists of 13 residues. Trimming took 0 bases from V and 9 from J, leaving 12 bases between them. Germline V CDR1 and CDR2: SGHAT, FQNNGV. The CDR3 DNA is TGTGCCAGCAGCTTAGACCCCAGGGGAAGGCAGTACTTC. Translation: CASSLDPRGRQYF. Looking up the rest from reference TRBV11-2 and TRBJ2-7 gives the full variable domain: EAGVAQSPRYKIIEKRQSVAFWCNPISGHATLYWYQQILGQGPKLLIQFQNNGVVDDSQLPKDRFSAERLKGVDSTLKIQPAKLEDSAVYLCASSLDPRGRQYFGPGTRLTVT.

The V and J genes are TRBV7-2 and TRBJ2-2, with D hard to call. Trimming removed 3 bases at V and 3 bases at J, with 2 bases between. The CDR3 totals 12 residues. Germline assignment: CDR1 SGHTA and CDR2 FQGNSA. The CDR3 DNA sequence: TGTGCCAGCAGCTTCGACACCGGGGAGCTGTTTTTT. It codes for CASSFDTGELFF. The whole variable domain, remainder taken from reference TRBV7-2 and TRBJ2-2, is GAGVSQSPSNKVTEKGKDVELRCDPISGHTALYWYRQSLGQGLEFLIYFQGNSAPDKSGLPSDRFSAERTGGSVSTLTIQRTQQEDSAVYLCASSFDTGELFFGEGSRLTVL.

The chain employs TRBV7-9 and TRBJ2-7; D is perhaps TRBD2 (5 bases). Germline assignment: CDR1 SEHNR and CDR2 FQNEAQ (reference sequence). CDR3 length: 15 amino acids. Deletions cut 0 bases from V and 3 bases from J, with 12 bases between. CDR3 in amino acids: CASSLALGRDYEQYF. Written as DNA, the CDR3 is TGTGCCAGCAGCTTAGCGCTGGGCCGGGACTACGAGCAGTACTTC. Combining the CDR3 with reference TRBV7-9 and TRBJ2-7 gives the whole variable domain DTGVSQNPRHKITKRGQNVTFRCDPISEHNRLYWYRQTLGQGPEFLTYFQNEAQLEKSRLLSDRFSAERPKGSFSTLEIQRTEQGDSAMYLCASSLALGRDYEQYFGPGTRLTVT.

The rearrangement links TRBV4-1 to TRBJ1-1, with 7 bases identical to TRBD1. Germline V gene sequence: CDR1 MGHRA, CDR2 YSYEKL. V lost 3 bases to trimming and J lost 6 bases; unmatched junction nucleotides: 13. The CDR3 has 16 residues. This CDR3 reads CASSHPGDRLNAEAFF. The CDR3 region has the DNA TGCGCCAGCAGCCATCCAGGGGACAGACTTAACGCTGAAGCTTTCTTT.

In this sample, this clone turned up many times. This sequence joins TRBV4-1 and TRBJ1-4; TRBD1 matches at 7 bases. Germline CDR1 MGHRA, CDR2 YSYEKL. The J segment lost 5 bases and the V segment lost 3 bases, leaving 6 bases of the junction unmatched. The CDR3 has 15 amino acids. CDR3 loop: CASSQTTGPNEKLFF. The CDR3 DNA follows: TGCGCCAGCAGCCAGACGACAGGGCCCAATGAAAAACTGTTTTTT.

The chain couples TRBV7-8 to TRBJ1-6; unclear D gene. The CDR3 is 14 residues long. V lost 5 bases and J 10 bases, leaving 15 bases between the germline ends. Germline V gives CDR1 SGHVS, CDR2 FQNEAQ. CDR3 in amino acids: CASSRPSGGSPLHF. The CDR3, as DNA: TGTGCCAGCAGCCGCCCGTCGGGTGGGTCACCCCTCCACTTT. Full variable domain (rest looked up from reference TRBV7-8 and TRBJ1-6): GAGVSQSPRYKVAKRGQDVALRCDPISGHVSLFWYQQALGQGPEFLTYFQNEAQLDKSGLPSDRFFAERPEGSVSTLKIQRTQQEDSAVYLCASSRPSGGSPLHFGNGTRLTVT.

This sequence joins TRBV6-4 and TRBJ2-3, with 7 bases identical to TRBD2. The CDR3 extends over 14 amino acids. Germline V CDR1 and CDR2: MRHNA, SNTAGT. Unmatched junction bases numbered 4, after V lost 2 bases and J lost 5 bases. As DNA, the CDR3 is TGTGCCAGCAGTGACGATTGGGGGGGAGATACGCAGTATTTT. Protein product: CASSDDWGGDTQYF.

The sample holds a few counts of this clone. V gene TRBV18 combines with J gene TRBJ2-1; D may be TRBD2 (7 bases). The ends were cut back, 1 base at V and 0 bases at J, with 25 bases in the middle. The CDR3 is 21 residues long. In germline, CDR1 is KGHSH, CDR2 LQKENI. The CDR3 here is CASSPLRIGGGGRYSYNEQFF. CDR3 bases: TGTGCCAGCTCACCACTTAGGATCGGGGGCGGGGGCCGATACTCCTACAATGAGCAGTTCTTC.

This clone was counted only a few times. The chain recombines TRBV5-6 with TRBJ1-2, with no clear D. The V end was cut by 2 bases, the J end by 4 bases, with 6 bases between. This CDR3 has 12 amino acids. CDR1 is SGHDT and CDR2 is YYEEEE in the germline V gene. The CDR3: CASSFVSYGYTF. In DNA form, the CDR3 reads TGTGCCAGCAGCTTTGTGAGCTATGGCTACACCTTC.

On this clone: This specimen includes other DNA sequences encoding the same CDR3. The rearrangement uses TRBV5-4 and TRBJ1-3; TRBD1 might be the D (6 bases). V was cut by 2 bases and J by 1 base, with 7 bases left in between. The V gene's germline CDR1 is SGHNT and CDR2 YYREEE (reference sequence). The CDR3 is made up of 14 amino acids. CDR3: CASSLGGSGNTIYF. CDR3 sequence (DNA): TGTGCCAGCAGCTTAGGGGGATCTGGAAACACCATATATTTT.

Note on this clone: Within the sample, other DNA sequences also encode this same CDR3. This rearrangement joins TRBV6-5 to TRBJ2-5; 9 positions agree with TRBD1. The V gene end was trimmed by 5 bases and the J gene end by 5 bases; junction bases not matched to a gene: 6. The CDR3 spans 14 residues. CDR1 is MNHEY and CDR2 is SVGAGI in the germline V gene. DNA of the CDR3: TGTGCCAGCAGTCCCACAGGGGGCCGGGAGACCCAGTACTTC. Protein sequence: CASSPTGGRETQYF.

CDR3 in amino acids: CATDSLQHGGELFF. The CDR3 DNA reads as TGTGCCACAGACAGCTTACAACATGGGGGGGAGCTGTTTTTT. The genes are TRBV15 and TRBJ2-2, with D maybe TRBD1 (5 bases). The CDR3 contains 14 residues. V was cut by 9 bases and J by 8 bases, with 19 bases left in between. Germline CDR1 reads LNHNV; CDR2 reads YYDKDF (reference sequence).

The rearrangement uses TRBV7-9 and TRBJ1-4; D ambiguous. The CDR3 is made up of 13 amino acids. V was trimmed by 2 bases and J by 8 bases, leaving 9 bases between them. Germline CDR1 and CDR2: SEHNR and FQNEAQ (reference sequence). This CDR3 is CASSLRNSEKLFF. DNA for the CDR3: TGTGCCAGCAGCTTAAGGAACAGCGAAAAACTGTTTTTT.

The rearrangement uses TRBV7-9 and TRBJ2-1, with D possibly TRBD1 on 5 matching bases. Germline V gives CDR1 SEHNR, CDR2 FQNEAQ (reference sequence). V lost 5 bases and J 3 bases, leaving 8 bases between the germline ends. The CDR3 runs 13 residues. CDR3 amino acids: CASSVQDYNEQFF. DNA of the CDR3: TGTGCCAGCAGCGTACAGGACTACAATGAGCAGTTCTTC.